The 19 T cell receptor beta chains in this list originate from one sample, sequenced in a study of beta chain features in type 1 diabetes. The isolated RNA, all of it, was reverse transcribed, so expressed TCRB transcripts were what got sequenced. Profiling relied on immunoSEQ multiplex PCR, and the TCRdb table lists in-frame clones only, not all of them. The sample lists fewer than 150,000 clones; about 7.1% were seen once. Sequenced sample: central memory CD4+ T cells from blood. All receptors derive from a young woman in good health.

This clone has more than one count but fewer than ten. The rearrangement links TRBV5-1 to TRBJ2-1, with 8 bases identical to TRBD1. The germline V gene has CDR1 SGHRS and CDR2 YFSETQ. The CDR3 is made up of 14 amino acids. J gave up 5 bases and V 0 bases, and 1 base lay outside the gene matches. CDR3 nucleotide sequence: TGCGCCAGCAGCTTGGGGGACAGGAACAATGAGCAGTTCTTC. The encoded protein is CASSLGDRNNEQFF.

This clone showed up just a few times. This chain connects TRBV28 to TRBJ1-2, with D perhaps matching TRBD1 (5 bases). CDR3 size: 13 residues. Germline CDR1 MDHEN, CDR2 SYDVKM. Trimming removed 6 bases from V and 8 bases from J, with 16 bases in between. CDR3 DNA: TGTGCCAGCAGGTCGGGGGGGGTCAGAGGCTACACCTTC. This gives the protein CASRSGGVRGYTF.

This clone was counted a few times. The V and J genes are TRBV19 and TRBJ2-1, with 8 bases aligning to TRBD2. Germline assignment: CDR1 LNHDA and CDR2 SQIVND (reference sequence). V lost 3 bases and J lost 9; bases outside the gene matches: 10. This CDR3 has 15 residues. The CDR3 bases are TGTGCCAGTAGTATTAAGCGGGAGAGTGGGGCTGAGCAGTTCTTC. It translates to CASSIKRESGAEQFF.

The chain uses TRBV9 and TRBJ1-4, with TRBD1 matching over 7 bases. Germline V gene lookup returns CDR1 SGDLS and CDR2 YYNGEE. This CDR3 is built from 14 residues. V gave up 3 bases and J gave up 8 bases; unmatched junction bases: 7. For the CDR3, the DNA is TGTGCCAGCAGCGACGACAGGGATACGGAAAAACTGTTTTTT. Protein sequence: CASSDDRDTEKLFF.

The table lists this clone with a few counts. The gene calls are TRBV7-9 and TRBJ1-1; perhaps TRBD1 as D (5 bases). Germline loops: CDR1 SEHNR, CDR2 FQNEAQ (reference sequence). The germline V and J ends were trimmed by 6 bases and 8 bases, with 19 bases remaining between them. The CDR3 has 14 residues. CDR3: CASSLWGNDAEAFF. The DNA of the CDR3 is TGTGCCAGCAGTCTCTGGGGCAACGACGCGGAAGCTTTCTTT. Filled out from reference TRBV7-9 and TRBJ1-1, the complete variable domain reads DTGVSQNPRHKITKRGQNVTFRCDPISEHNRLYWYRQTLGQGPEFLTYFQNEAQLEKSRLLSDRFSAERPKGSFSTLEIQRTEQGDSAMYLCASSLWGNDAEAFFGQGTRLTVV.

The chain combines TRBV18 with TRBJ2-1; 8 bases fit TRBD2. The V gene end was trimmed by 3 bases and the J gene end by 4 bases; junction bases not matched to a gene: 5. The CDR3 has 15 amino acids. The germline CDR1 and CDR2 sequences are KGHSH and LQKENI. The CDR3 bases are TGTGCCAGCTCACCCGGGCGGGAGGCTTACAATGAGCAGTTCTTC. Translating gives CASSPGREAYNEQFF. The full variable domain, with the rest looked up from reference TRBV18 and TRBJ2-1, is NAGVMQNPRHLVRRRGQEARLRCSPMKGHSHVYWYRQLPEEGLKFMVYLQKENIIDESGMPKERFSAEFPKEGPSILRIQQVVRGDSAAYFCASSPGREAYNEQFFGPGTRLTVL.

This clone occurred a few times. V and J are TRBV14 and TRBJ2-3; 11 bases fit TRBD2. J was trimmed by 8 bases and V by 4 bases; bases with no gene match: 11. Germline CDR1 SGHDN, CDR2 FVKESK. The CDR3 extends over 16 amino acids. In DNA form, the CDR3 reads TGTGCCAGCAGCCCGATAGCGGGAGGGTGGCGTGGTACGCAGTATTTT. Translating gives CASSPIAGGWRGTQYF.

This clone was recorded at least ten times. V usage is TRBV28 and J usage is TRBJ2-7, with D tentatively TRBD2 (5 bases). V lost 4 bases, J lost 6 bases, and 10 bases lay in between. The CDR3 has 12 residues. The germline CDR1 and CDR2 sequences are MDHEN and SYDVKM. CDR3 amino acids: CASSSHLAEQYF. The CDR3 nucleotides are TGTGCCAGCAGTTCCCACCTAGCCGAGCAGTACTTC.

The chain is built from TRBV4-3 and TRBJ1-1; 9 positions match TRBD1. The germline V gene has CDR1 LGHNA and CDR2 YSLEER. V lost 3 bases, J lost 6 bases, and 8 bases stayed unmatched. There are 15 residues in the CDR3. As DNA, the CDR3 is TGCGCCAGCAGCCATCCGACAGGGGGTAGCCCTGAAGCTTTCTTT. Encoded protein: CASSHPTGGSPEAFF.

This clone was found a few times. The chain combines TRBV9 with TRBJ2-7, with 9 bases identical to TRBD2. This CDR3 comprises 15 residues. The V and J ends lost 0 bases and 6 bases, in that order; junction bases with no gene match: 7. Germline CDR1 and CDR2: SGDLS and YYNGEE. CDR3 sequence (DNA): TGTGCCAGCAGCGTAGCAGCGGGAGGACCTTCCGAGCAGTACTTC. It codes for CASSVAAGGPSEQYF. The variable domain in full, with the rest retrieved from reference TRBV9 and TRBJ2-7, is DSGVTQTPKHLITATGQRVTLRCSPRSGDLSVYWYQQSLDQGLQFLIQYYNGEERAKGNILERFSAQQFPDLHSELNLSSLELGDSALYFCASSVAAGGPSEQYFGPGTRLTVT.

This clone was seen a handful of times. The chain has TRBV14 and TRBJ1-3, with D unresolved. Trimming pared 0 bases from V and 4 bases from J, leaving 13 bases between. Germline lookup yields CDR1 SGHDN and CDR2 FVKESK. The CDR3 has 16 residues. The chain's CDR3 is CASSQDARSFGNTIYF. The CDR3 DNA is TGTGCCAGCAGCCAAGATGCTAGATCCTTCGGAAACACCATATATTTT.

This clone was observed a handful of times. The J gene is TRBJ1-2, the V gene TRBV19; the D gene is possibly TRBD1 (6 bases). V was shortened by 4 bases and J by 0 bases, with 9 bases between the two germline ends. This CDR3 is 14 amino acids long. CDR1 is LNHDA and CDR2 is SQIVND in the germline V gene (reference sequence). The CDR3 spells CASSTRQANYGYTF. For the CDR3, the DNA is TGTGCCAGTAGTACTCGACAGGCTAACTATGGCTACACCTTC. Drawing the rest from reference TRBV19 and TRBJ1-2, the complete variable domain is DGGITQSPKYLFRKEGQNVTLSCEQNLNHDAMYWYRQDPGQGLRLIYYSQIVNDFQKGDIAEGYSVSREKKESFPLTVTSAQKNPTAFYLCASSTRQANYGYTFGSGTRLTVV.

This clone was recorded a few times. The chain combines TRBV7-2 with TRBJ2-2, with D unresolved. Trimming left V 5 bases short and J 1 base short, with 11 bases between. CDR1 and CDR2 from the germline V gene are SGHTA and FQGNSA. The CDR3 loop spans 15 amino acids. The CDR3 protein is CASSTRNRNTGELFF. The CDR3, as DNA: TGTGCCAGCAGCACCAGGAATCGGAACACCGGGGAGCTGTTTTTT.

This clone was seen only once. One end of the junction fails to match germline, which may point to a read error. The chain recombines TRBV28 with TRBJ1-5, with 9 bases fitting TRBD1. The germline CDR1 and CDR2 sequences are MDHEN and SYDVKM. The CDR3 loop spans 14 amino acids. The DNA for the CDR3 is TGTGCCAGCAGTCTATGGACAGGGGATCAGCCCCAGCATTTT. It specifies CASSLWTGDQPQHF.

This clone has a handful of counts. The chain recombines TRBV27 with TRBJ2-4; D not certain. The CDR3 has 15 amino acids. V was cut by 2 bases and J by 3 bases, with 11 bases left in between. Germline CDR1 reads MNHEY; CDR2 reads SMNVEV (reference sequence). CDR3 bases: TGTGCCAGCAGTTTAGCTCGGCAGGACAAAAACATTCAGTACTTC. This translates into CASSLARQDKNIQYF.

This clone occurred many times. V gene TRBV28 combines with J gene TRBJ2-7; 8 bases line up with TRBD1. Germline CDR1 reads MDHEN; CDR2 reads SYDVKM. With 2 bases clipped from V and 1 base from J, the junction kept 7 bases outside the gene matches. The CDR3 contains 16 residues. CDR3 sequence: CASSLGTGTGSYEQYF. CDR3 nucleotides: TGTGCCAGCAGTTTAGGAACCGGGACAGGATCCTACGAGCAGTACTTC. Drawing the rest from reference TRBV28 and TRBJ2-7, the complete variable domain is DVKVTQSSRYLVKRTGEKVFLECVQDMDHENMFWYRQDPGLGLRLIYFSYDVKMKEKGDIPEGYSVSREKKERFSLILESASTNQTSMYLCASSLGTGTGSYEQYFGPGTRLTVT.

The CDR3 DNA reads TGTGCCAGCAGCTTAACTGGACTAGCGGGAGGAGATACGCAGTATTTT. Translated: CASSLTGLAGGDTQYF. The rearrangement joins TRBV7-3 to TRBJ2-3; TRBD2 agrees at 14 bases. This CDR3 spans 16 amino acids. V lost 0 bases, J lost 5 bases, and 1 base stayed unmatched. CDR1 is SGHTA, CDR2 FQGTGA, per germline. Together with reference TRBV7-3 and TRBJ2-3, the CDR3 gives the full variable domain: GAGVSQTPSNKVTEKGKYVELRCDPISGHTALYWYRQSLGQGPEFLIYFQGTGAADDSGLPNDRFFAVRPEGSVSTLKIQRTERGDSAVYLCASSLTGLAGGDTQYFGPGTRLTVL.

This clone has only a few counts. The CDR3 here is CASSPPIRLASRGTQYF. DNA for the CDR3: TGTGCCAGCAGCCCCCCGATTAGACTAGCTTCCAGGGGGACCCAGTACTTC. The genes are TRBV7-8 and TRBJ2-5; weak D call: TRBD2 (7 bases). Between the trimmed V and J ends, which lost 5 bases and 7 bases, there was a span of 26 bases. The CDR3 is 17 amino acids. Germline V gene lookup returns CDR1 SGHVS and CDR2 FQNEAQ.

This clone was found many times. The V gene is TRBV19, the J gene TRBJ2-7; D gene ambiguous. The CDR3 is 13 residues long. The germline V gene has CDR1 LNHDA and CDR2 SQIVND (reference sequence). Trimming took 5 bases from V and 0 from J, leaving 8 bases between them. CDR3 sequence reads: CASSGTSSYEQYF. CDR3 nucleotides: TGTGCCAGTAGTGGCACCTCCTCCTACGAGCAGTACTTC.